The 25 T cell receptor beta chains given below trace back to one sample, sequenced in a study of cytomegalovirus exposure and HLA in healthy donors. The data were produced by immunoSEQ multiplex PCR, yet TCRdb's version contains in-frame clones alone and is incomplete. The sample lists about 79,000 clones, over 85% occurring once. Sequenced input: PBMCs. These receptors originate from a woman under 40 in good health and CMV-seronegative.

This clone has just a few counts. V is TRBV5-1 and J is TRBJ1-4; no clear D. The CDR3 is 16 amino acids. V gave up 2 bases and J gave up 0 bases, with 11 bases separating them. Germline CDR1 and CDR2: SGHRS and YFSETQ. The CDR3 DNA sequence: TGCGCCAGCAGCTTTATGGCAGTTGCAACTAATGAAAAACTGTTTTTT. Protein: CASSFMAVATNEKLFF.

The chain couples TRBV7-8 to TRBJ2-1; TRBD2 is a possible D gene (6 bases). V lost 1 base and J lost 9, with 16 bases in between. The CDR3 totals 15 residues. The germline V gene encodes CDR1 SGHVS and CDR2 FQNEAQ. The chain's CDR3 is CASSLVAARGREQFF. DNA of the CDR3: TGTGCCAGCAGCTTAGTAGCGGCGAGGGGTCGTGAGCAGTTCTTC. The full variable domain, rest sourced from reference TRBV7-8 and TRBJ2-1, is GAGVSQSPRYKVAKRGQDVALRCDPISGHVSLFWYQQALGQGPEFLTYFQNEAQLDKSGLPSDRFFAERPEGSVSTLKIQRTQQEDSAVYLCASSLVAARGREQFFGPGTRLTVL.

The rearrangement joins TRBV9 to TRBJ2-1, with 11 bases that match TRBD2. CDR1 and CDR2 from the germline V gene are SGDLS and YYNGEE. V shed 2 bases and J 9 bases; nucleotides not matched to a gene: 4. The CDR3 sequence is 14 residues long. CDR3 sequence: CASSVAGTSGEQFF. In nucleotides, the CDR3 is TGTGCCAGCAGCGTCGCCGGGACTAGCGGTGAGCAGTTCTTC.

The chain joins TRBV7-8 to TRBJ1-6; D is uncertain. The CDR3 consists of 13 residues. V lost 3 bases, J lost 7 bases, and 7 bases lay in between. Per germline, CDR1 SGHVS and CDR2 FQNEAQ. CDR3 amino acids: CASSFGSNSPLHF. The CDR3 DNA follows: TGTGCCAGCAGCTTCGGGAGCAATTCACCCCTCCACTTT.

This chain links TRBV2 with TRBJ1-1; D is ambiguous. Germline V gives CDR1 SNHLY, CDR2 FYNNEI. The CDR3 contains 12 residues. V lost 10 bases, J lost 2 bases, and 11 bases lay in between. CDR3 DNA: TGTGCCACCTCCTGGAGAAACACTGAAGCTTTCTTT. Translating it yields CATSWRNTEAFF.

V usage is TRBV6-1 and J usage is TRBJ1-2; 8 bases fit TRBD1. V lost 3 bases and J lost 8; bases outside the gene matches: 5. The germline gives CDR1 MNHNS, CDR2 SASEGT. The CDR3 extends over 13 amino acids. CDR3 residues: CASSESGGWGYTF. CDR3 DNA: TGTGCCAGCAGTGAGTCAGGGGGCTGGGGCTACACCTTC.

CDR3 residues: CASRRTSYEQFF. CDR3 in DNA: TGCGCCAGCCGCAGGACTAGCTATGAGCAGTTCTTC. The chain employs TRBV5-1 and TRBJ2-1; 8 bases align to TRBD2. CDR1 and CDR2 from the germline V gene are SGHRS and YFSETQ. The CDR3 extends over 12 amino acids. J was trimmed by 8 bases and V by 7 bases; bases with no gene match: 5.

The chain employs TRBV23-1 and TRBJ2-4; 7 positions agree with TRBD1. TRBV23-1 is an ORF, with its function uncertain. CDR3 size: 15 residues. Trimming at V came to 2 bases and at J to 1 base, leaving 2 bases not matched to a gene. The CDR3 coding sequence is TGCGCCAGCAGTCAACACAGGGGTGCCAAAAACATTCAGTACTTC. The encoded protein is CASSQHRGAKNIQYF.

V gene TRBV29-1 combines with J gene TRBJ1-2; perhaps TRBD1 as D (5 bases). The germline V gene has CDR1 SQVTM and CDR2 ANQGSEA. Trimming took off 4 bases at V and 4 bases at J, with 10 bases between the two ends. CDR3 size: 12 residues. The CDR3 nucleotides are TGCAGCGTTGCCGACAGAGGCTATGGCTACACCTTC. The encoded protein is CSVADRGYGYTF.

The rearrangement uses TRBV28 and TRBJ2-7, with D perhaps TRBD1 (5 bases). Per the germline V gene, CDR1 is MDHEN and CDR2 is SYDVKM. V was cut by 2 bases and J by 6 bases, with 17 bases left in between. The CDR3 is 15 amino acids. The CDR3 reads CASSLVTFVGAEQYF. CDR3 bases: TGTGCCAGCAGTTTAGTGACTTTCGTTGGGGCCGAGCAGTACTTC.

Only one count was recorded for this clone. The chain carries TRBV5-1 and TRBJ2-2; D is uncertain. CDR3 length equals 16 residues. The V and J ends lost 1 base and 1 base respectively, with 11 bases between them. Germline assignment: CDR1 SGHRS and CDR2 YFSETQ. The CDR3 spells CASSLSSLENTGELFF. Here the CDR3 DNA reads TGCGCCAGCAGCTTGTCTTCGCTAGAGAACACCGGGGAGCTGTTTTTT.

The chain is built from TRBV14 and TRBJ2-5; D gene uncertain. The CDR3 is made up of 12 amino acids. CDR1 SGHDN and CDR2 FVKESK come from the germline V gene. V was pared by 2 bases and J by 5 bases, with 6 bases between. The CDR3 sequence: CASSQIRETQYF. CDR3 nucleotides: TGTGCCAGCAGCCAAATACGGGAGACCCAGTACTTC.

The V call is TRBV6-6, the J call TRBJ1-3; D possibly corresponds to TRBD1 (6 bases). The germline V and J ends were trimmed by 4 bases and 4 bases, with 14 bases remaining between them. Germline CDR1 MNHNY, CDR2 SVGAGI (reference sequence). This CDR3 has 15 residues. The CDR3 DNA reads TGTGCCAGCAGTTTAACGCAGGGGTCCGGAAACACCATATATTTT. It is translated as CASSLTQGSGNTIYF.

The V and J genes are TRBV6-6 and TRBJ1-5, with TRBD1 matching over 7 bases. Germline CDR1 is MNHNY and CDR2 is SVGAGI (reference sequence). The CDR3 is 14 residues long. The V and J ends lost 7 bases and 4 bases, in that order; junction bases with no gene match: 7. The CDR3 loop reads CASTRQGPNQPQHF. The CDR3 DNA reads TGTGCCAGCACCCGACAGGGTCCAAATCAGCCCCAGCATTTT.

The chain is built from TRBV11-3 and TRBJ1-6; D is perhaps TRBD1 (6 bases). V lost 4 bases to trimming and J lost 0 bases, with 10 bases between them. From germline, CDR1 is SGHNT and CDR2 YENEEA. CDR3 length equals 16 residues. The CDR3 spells CASSSDSSSYNSPLHF. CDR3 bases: TGTGCCAGCAGCTCGGACAGTAGCTCCTATAATTCACCCCTCCACTTT.

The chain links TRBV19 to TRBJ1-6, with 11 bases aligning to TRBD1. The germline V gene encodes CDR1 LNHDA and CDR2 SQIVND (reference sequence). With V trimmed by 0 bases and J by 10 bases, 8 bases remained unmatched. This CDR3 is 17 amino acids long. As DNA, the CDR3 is TGTGCCAGTAGTATAGATACCGGGACAGGGGGGTACTCACCCCTCCACTTT. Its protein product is CASSIDTGTGGYSPLHF.

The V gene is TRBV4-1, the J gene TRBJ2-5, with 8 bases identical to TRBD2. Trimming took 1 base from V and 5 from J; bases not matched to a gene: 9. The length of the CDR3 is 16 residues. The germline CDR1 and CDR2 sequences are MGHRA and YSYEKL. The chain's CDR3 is CASSQVAGGYFETQYF. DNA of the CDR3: TGCGCCAGCAGCCAAGTCGCGGGGGGCTATTTTGAGACCCAGTACTTC.

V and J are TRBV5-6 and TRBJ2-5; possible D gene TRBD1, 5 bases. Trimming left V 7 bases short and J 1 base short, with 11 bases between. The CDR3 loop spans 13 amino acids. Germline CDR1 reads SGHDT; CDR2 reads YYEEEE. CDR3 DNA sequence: TGTGCCAGCGGAAGGGGATTCCAAGAGACCCAGTACTTC. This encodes CASGRGFQETQYF.

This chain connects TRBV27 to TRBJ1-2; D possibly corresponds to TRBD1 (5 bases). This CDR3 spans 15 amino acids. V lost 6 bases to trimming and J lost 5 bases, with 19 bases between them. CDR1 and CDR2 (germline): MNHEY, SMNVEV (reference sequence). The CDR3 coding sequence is TGTGCCAGCAGGACTCTCCACAGGAGTCAATATGGCTACACCTTC. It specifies CASRTLHRSQYGYTF.

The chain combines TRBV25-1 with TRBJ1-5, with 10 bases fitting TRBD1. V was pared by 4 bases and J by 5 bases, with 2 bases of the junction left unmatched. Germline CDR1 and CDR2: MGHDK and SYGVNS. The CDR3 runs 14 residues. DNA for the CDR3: TGTGCCAGCAGTGGGGACAGGGGATATCAGCCCCAGCATTTT. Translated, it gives CASSGDRGYQPQHF.

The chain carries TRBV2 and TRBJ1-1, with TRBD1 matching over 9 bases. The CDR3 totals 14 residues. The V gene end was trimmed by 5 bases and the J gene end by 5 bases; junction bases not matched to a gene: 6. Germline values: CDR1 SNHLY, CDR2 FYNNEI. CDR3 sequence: CASSFGQGRTEAFF. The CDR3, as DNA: TGTGCCAGCAGTTTCGGACAGGGGCGGACTGAAGCTTTCTTT.

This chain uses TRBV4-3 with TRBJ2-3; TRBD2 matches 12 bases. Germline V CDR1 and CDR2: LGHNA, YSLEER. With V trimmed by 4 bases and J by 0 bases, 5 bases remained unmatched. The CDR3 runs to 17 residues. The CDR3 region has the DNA TGCGCCAGCAGCCCGACTAGCGGGGGACCTAGCACAGATACGCAGTATTTT. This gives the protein CASSPTSGGPSTDTQYF.

Here the CDR3 reads CASSLEGSNYGYTF. CDR3 bases: TGTGCCAGCAGTTTGGAGGGTTCTAACTATGGCTACACCTTC. The J gene is TRBJ1-2, the V gene TRBV28, with D unclear. Germline V gene data show CDR1 as MDHEN and CDR2 as SYDVKM. Trimming took 3 bases from V and 0 from J, leaving 8 bases between them. The CDR3 runs 14 residues.

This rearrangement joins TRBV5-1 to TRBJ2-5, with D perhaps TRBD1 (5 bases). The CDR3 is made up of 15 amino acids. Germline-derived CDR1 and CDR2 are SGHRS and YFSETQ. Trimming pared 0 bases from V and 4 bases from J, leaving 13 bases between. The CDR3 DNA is TGCGCCAGCAGCTTGGCCCCAGGGATGGGAGAGACCCAGTACTTC. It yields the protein CASSLAPGMGETQYF. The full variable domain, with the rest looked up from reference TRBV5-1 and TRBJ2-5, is KAGVTQTPRYLIKTRGQQVTLSCSPISGHRSVSWYQQTPGQGLQFLFEYFSETQRNKGNFPGRFSGRQFSNSRSEMNVSTLELGDSALYLCASSLAPGMGETQYFGPGTRLLVL.

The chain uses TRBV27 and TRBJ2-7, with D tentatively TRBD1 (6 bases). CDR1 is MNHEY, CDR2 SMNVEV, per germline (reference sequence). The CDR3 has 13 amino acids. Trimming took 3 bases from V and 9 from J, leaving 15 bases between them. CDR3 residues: CASSFGAGEWQYF. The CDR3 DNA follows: TGTGCCAGCAGTTTCGGGGCAGGGGAGTGGCAGTACTTC.